The clone carrying this T cell receptor beta chain was observed once. As yet, its antigen is unknown. After removal of 5 bases from V and 8 bases from J, the junction contained 9 bases not matched to a gene. This CDR3 has 15 residues. CDR1 and CDR2 from the germline V gene are SEHNR and FQNEAQ (reference sequence). This record belongs to a study of OX40 agonist ivuxolimab in advanced cancers. Sequenced by immunoSEQ multiplex PCR; TCRdb stores in-frame clones only, minus some. The table lists 55,000 to 70,000 clones, 80% to 85% of them singletons, with approximately 4.5% in the top ten. Findings of the study overall: Part of the nonresponder group also had normalized T-cell clonal expansion that was low.

The gene calls are TRBV7-9 and TRBJ1-4; 9 nucleotides line up with TRBD1. Here the sequenced sample was CD4+ or CD8+ T cells sorted from blood, taken in a trial of the OX40 agonist ivuxolimab. The clonotype originates from an adult with an advanced solid tumor such as melanoma, head and neck, liver or kidney cancer. The CDR3 DNA reads as TGTGCCAGCAGCCCCAGGGACAGGGTGAGGGAAAAACTGTTTTTT. Translation: CASSPRDRVREKLFF.